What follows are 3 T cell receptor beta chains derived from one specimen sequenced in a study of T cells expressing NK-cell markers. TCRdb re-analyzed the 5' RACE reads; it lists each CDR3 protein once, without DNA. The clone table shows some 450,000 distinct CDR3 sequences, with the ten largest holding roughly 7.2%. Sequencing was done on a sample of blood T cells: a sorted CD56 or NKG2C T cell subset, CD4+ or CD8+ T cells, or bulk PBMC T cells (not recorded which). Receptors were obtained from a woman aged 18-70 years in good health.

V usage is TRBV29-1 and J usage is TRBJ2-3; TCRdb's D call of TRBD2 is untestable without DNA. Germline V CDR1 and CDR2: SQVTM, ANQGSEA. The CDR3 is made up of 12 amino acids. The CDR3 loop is CSVYSGTDTQYF.

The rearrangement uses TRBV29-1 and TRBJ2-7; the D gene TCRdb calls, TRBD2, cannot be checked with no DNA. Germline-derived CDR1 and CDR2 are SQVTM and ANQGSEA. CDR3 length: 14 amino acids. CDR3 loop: CSVAGTSGIDEQYF.

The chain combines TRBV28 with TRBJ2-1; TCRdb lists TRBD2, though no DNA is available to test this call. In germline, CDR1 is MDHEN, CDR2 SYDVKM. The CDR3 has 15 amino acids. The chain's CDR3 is CASTPRGSLGDEQFF.